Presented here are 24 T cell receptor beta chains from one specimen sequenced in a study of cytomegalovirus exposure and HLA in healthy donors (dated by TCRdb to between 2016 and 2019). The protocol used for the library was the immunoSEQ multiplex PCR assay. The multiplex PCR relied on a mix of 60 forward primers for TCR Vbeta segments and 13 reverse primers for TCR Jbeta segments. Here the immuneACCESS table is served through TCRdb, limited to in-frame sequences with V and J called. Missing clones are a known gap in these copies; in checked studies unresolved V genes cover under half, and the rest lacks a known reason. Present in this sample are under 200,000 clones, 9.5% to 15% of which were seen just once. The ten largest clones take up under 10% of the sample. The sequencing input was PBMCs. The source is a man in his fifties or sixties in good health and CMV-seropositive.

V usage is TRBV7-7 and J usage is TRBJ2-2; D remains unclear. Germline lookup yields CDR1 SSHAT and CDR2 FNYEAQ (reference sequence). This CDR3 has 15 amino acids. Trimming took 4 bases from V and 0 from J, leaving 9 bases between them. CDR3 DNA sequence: TGTGCCAGCAGCTCCGACACAACGAACACCGGGGAGCTGTTTTTT. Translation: CASSSDTTNTGELFF. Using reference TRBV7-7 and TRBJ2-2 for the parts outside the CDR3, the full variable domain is GAGVSQSPRYKVTKRGQDVTLRCDPISSHATLYWYQQALGQGPEFLTYFNYEAQPDKSGLPSDRFSAERPEGSISTLTIQRTEQRDSAMYRCASSSDTTNTGELFFGEGSRLTVL.

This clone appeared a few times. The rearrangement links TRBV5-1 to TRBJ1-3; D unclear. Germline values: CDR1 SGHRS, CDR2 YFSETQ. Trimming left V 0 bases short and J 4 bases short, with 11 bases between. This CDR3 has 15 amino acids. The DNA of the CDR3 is TGCGCCAGCAGCTTGGATGGGAGGGCCGGAAACACCATATATTTT. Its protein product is CASSLDGRAGNTIYF.

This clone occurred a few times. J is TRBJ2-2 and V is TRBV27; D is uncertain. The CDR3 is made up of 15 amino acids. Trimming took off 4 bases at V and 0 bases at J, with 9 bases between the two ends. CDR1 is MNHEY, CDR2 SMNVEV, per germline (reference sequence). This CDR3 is CASSSPSTNTGELFF. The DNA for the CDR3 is TGTGCCAGCAGTTCCCCTAGTACGAACACCGGGGAGCTGTTTTTT.

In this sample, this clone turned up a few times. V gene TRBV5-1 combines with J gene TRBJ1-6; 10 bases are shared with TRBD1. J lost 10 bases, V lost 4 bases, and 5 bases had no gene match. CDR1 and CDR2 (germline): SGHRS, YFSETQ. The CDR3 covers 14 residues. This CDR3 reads CASSHDRGLSPLHF. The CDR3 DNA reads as TGCGCCAGCAGCCACGACAGGGGGCTGTCACCCCTCCACTTT.

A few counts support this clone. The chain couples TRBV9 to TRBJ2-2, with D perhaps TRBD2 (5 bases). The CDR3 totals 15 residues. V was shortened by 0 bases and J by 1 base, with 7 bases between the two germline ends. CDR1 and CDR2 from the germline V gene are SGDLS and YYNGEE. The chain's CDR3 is CASSVGTQNTGELFF. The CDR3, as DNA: TGTGCCAGCAGCGTAGGGACTCAGAACACCGGGGAGCTGTTTTTT.

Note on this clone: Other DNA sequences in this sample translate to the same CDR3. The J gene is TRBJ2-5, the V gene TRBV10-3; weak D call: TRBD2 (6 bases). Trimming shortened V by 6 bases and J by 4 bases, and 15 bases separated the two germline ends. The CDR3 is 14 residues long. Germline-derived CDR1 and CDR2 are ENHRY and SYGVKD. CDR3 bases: TGTGCCATCAGCGGGGGAGGTGGACGAGAGACCCAGTACTTC. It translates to CAISGGGGRETQYF.

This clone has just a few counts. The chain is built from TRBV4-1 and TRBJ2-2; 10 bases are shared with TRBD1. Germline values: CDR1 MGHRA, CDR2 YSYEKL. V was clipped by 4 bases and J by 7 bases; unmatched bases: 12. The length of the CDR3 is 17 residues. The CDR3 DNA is TGCGCCAGCAGCCCGGGACCGAGACAGGGGGCTGTCGGGGAGCTGTTTTTT. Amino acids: CASSPGPRQGAVGELFF.

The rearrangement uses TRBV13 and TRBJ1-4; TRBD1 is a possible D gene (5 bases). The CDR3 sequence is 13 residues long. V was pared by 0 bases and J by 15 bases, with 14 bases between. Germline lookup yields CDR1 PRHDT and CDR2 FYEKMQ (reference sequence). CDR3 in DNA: TGTGCCAGCAGCTTAGGCGGGGGTCCTCCTTTGTTTTTT. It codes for CASSLGGGPPLFF.

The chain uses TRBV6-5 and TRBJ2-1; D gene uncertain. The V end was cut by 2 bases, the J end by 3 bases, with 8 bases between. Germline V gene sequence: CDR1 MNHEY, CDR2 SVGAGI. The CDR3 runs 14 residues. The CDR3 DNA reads TGTGCCAGCAGTTACAGTTCGGGCTACAATGAGCAGTTCTTC. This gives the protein CASSYSSGYNEQFF.

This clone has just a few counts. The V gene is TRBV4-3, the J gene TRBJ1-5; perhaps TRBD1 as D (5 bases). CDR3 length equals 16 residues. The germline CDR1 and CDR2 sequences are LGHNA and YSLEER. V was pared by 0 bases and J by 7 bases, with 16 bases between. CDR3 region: CASSQDRWGVMQPQHF. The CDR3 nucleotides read TGCGCCAGCAGCCAAGATCGGTGGGGGGTCATGCAGCCCCAGCATTTT.

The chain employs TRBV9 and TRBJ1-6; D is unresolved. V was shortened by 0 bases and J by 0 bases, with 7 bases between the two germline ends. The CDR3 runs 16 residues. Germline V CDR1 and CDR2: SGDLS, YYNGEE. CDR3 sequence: CASSVGGDSYNSPLHF. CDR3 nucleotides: TGTGCCAGCAGCGTAGGAGGAGACTCCTATAATTCACCCCTCCACTTT.

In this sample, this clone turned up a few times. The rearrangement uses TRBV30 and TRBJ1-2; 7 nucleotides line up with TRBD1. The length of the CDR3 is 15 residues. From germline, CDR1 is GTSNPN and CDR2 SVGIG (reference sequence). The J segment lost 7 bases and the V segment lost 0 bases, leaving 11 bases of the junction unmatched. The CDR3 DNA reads TGTGCCTGGAGTGTAGGAGGGGGCGCTTCCGGTGGCTACACCTTC. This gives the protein CAWSVGGGASGGYTF.

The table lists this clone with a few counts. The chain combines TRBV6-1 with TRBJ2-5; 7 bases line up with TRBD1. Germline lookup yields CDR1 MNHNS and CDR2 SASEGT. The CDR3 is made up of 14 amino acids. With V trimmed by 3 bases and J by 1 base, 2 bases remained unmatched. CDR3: CASSETGLQETQYF. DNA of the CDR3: TGTGCCAGCAGTGAGACAGGGCTCCAAGAGACCCAGTACTTC.

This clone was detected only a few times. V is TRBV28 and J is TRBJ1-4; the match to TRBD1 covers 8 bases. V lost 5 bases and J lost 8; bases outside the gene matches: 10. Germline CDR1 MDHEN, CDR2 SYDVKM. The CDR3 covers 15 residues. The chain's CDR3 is CASSLRQGYKEKLFF. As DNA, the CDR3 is TGTGCCAGCAGTCTCCGACAGGGGTATAAAGAAAAACTGTTTTTT.

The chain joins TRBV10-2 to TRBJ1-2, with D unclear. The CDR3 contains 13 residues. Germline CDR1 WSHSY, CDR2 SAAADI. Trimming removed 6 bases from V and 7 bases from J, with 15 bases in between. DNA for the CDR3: TGCGCCAGCAGGGAGGAGAGGGCTTCTGGCTACACCTTC. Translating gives CASREERASGYTF.

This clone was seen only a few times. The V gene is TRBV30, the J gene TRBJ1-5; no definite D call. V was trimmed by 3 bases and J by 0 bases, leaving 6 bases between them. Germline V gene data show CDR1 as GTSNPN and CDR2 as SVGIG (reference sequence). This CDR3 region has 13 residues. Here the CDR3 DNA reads TGTGCCTGGAGCGGGGTTAGCAATCAGCCCCAGCATTTT. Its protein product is CAWSGVSNQPQHF. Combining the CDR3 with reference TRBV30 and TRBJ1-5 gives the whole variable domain SQTIHQWPATLVQPVGSPLSLECTVEGTSNPNLYWYRQAAGRGLQLLFYSVGIGQISSEVPQNLSASRPQDRQFILSSKKLLLSDSGFYLCAWSGVSNQPQHFGDGTRLSIL.

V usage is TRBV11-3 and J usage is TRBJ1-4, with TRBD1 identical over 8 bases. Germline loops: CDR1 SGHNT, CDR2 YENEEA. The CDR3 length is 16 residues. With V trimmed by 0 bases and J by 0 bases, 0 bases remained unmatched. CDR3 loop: CASSLETGATNEKLFF. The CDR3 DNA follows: TGTGCCAGCAGCTTAGAGACAGGGGCAACTAATGAAAAACTGTTTTTT.

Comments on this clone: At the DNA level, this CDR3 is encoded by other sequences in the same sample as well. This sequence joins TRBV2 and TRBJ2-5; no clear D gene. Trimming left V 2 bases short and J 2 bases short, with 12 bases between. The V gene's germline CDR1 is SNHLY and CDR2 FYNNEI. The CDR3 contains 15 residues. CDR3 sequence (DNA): TGTGCCAGCAGTGAATCTAGGCAGACTCAAGAGACCCAGTACTTC. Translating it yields CASSESRQTQETQYF.

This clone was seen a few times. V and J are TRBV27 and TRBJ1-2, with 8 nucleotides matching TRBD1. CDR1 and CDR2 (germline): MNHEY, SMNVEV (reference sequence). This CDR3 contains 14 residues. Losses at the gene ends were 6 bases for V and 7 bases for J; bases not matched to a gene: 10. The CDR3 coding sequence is TGTGCCAGCAGCCATCGACAGGGGACATCTGGCTACACCTTC. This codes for CASSHRQGTSGYTF.

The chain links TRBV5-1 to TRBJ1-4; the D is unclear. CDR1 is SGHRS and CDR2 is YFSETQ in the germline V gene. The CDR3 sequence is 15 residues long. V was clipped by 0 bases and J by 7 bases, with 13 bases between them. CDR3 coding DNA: TGCGCCAGCAGCTTGGACGTCCTATCTTCTGAAAAACTGTTTTTT. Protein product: CASSLDVLSSEKLFF. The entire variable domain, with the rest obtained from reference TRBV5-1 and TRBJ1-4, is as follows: KAGVTQTPRYLIKTRGQQVTLSCSPISGHRSVSWYQQTPGQGLQFLFEYFSETQRNKGNFPGRFSGRQFSNSRSEMNVSTLELGDSALYLCASSLDVLSSEKLFFGSGTQLSVL.

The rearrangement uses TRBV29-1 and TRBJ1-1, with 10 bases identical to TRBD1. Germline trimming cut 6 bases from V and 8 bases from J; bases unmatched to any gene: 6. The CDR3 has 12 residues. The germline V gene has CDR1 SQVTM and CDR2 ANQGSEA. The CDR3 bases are TGCAGCGTCGACAGGGGGCGGGCGGAAGCTTTCTTT. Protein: CSVDRGRAEAFF.

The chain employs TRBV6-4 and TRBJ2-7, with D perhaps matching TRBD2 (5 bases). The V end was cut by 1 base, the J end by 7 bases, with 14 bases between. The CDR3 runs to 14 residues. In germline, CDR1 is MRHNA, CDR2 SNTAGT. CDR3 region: CASSDLKGAREQYV. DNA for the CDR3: TGTGCCAGCAGTGACTTGAAGGGAGCGAGGGAGCAGTACGTC.

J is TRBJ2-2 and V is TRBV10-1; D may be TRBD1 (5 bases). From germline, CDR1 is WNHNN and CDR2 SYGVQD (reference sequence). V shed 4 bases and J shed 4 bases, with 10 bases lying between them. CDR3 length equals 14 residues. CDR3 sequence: CASSVQGSTGELFF. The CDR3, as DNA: TGCGCCAGCAGTGTTCAGGGTTCCACCGGGGAGCTGTTTTTT.

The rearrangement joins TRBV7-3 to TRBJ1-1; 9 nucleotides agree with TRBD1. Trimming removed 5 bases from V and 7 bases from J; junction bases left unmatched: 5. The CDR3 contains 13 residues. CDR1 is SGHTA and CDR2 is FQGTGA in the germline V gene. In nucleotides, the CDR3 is TGTGCCAGCAGCGGACAGGGGAGAGGTGAAGCTTTCTTT. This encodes CASSGQGRGEAFF.